These 5 T cell receptor beta chains were all obtained from the same sample, sequenced in a study of T cell responses to AZD1222 COVID-19 vaccine. TCRdb's copy holds only in-frame clones and misses some; the assay was immunoSEQ multiplex PCR. There are about 49,000 clones in the sample; approximately 79% occur only once, and 20% lies in the top ten. The material sequenced was peripheral blood, taken on day 0 of MenACWY control vaccination. The receptor set was obtained from an adult in good health.

The chain combines TRBV7-9 with TRBJ1-1, with 7 bases matching TRBD1. V dropped 2 bases and J dropped 6; count of bases not matched to a gene: 9. The CDR3 is 15 amino acids. CDR1 and CDR2 (germline): SEHNR, FQNEAQ (reference sequence). In nucleotides, the CDR3 is TGTGCCAGCAGCTTACAGGGGCGCCAGGGGGCTGAAGCTTTCTTT. Protein: CASSLQGRQGAEAFF.

This clone has more than one count but fewer than ten. The chain carries TRBV19 and TRBJ1-5; 9 nucleotides match TRBD1. This CDR3 has 16 amino acids. After removal of 5 bases from V and 4 bases from J, the junction contained 9 bases not matched to a gene. Looked up from germline, CDR1 is LNHDA and CDR2 is SQIVND (reference sequence). CDR3 sequence: CASSRSTDRGNQPQHF. The CDR3 DNA follows: TGTGCCAGTAGTCGATCAACGGACAGGGGAAATCAGCCCCAGCATTTT.

This clone has a handful of counts. The chain couples TRBV6-4 to TRBJ1-6, with D maybe TRBD1 (5 bases). V dropped 0 bases and J dropped 10 bases, with 10 bases sitting between them. The germline V gene has CDR1 MRHNA and CDR2 SNTAGT. CDR3 length equals 14 residues. The CDR3, as DNA: TGTGCCAGCAGTGACTCCCAGGGTGGCTCACCCCTCCACTTT. This sequence encodes CASSDSQGGSPLHF.

This chain links TRBV5-5 with TRBJ1-2, with 7 bases matching TRBD1. With V trimmed by 4 bases and J by 3 bases, 3 bases remained unmatched. The CDR3 has 13 amino acids. From germline, CDR1 is SGHKS and CDR2 YYEKEE (reference sequence). The CDR3 protein is CASSRDSYYGYTF. CDR3 DNA: TGTGCCAGCAGCCGGGACAGCTACTATGGCTACACCTTC.

CDR3 sequence (DNA): TGTGCCACCAGCAGCGGGCAGGGGGAGGCTGAAGCTTTCTTT. It codes for CATSSGQGEAEAFF. This rearrangement joins TRBV15 to TRBJ1-1; TRBD1 agrees at 7 bases. Germline lookup yields CDR1 LNHNV and CDR2 YYDKDF (reference sequence). The CDR3 spans 14 residues. The trim removed 3 bases at V and 6 bases at J, leaving 7 bases unmatched.